Below, 23 T cell receptor beta chains from the same sample are listed, as sequenced in a study of identical twins. TCRdb reprocessed the 5' RACE reads via MiXCR and lists one record per CDR3 protein. In the table there are 200,000 to 250,000 distinct CDR3 sequences, 6.5% of which are singletons. These data were likewise used in another study, on T cells expressing NK-cell markers.

Sequencing input: CD8+ T cells sorted from blood. All receptors derive from a woman aged 18 to 35 in good health.

This sequence joins TRBV20-1 and TRBJ1-1, with a tentative D call TRBD1 (5 bases). The CDR3 runs to 15 residues. Trimming took 1 base from V and 0 from J, leaving 12 bases between them. Germline loops: CDR1 DFQATT, CDR2 SNEGSKA (reference sequence). DNA for the CDR3: TGCAGTGCTAGAGGTTCGGGACTGATGAACACTGAAGCTTTCTTT. The encoded protein is CSARGSGLMNTEAFF.

The chain has TRBV19 and TRBJ1-2, with a tentative D call TRBD1 (5 bases). Germline lookup yields CDR1 LNHDA and CDR2 SQIVND (reference sequence). The CDR3 has 12 residues. The ends were cut back, 6 bases at V and 5 bases at J, with 10 bases in the middle. CDR3 region: CASSAGLYGYTF. Written as DNA, the CDR3 is TGTGCCAGTAGCGCAGGGTTGTATGGCTACACCTTC.

This clonotype was recorded at least ten times. The J gene is TRBJ2-1, the V gene TRBV6-5, with D unclear. This CDR3 contains 16 residues. Trimming took 3 bases from V and 7 from J, leaving 19 bases between them. Germline assignment: CDR1 MNHEY and CDR2 SVGAGI. The CDR3 bases are TGTGCCAGCAGTTATGAACTTATTTTATGGGGAAATGAGCAGTTCTTC. This encodes CASSYELILWGNEQFF.

This clonotype showed up just a few times. The chain links TRBV7-9 to TRBJ2-7; 9 nucleotides line up with TRBD2. Trimming cost V 2 bases and J 1 base; bases outside gene matches: 3. CDR3 length equals 15 residues. The germline V gene has CDR1 SEHNR and CDR2 FQNEAQ (reference sequence). CDR3 in DNA: TGTGCCAGCAGCTTATCTAGCGGGATTTCCTACGAGCAGTACTTC. This encodes CASSLSSGISYEQYF.

This clonotype was detected a few times. V is TRBV13 and J is TRBJ1-6; no reliable D call. The ends were cut back, 4 bases at V and 8 bases at J, with 6 bases in the middle. The CDR3 consists of 12 residues. The germline V gene has CDR1 PRHDT and CDR2 FYEKMQ (reference sequence). CDR3 nucleotide sequence: TGTGCCAGCAGCTCCTCCGATTCACCCCTCCACTTT. It specifies CASSSSDSPLHF.

In its sample, this clonotype was seen a few times. The V gene is TRBV12-3 or TRBV12-4, the J gene TRBJ2-2; D not certain. This CDR3 has 12 residues. The V end was cut by 7 bases, the J end by 4 bases, with 7 bases between. CDR3 loop: CASKIPTGELFF. CDR3 in DNA: TGTGCCAGCAAAATTCCCACCGGGGAGCTGTTTTTT.

V and J are TRBV12-3 or TRBV12-4 and TRBJ2-1; D may be TRBD1 (8 bases). The CDR3 runs 13 residues. The V and J ends lost 2 bases and 9 bases respectively, with 11 bases between them. CDR3: CASSLYRGGEQFF. The CDR3 coding sequence is TGTGCCAGCAGTTTATACAGGGGGGGTGAGCAGTTCTTC.

The chain couples TRBV11-3 to TRBJ2-7; 10 bases are a match to TRBD1. V trimming: 3 bases; J trimming: 5 bases; junction bases outside the gene matches: 10. Germline CDR1 SGHNT, CDR2 YENEEA. The CDR3 has 16 residues. The CDR3 reads CASSFSPRTGGHEQYF. In DNA form, the CDR3 reads TGTGCCAGCAGCTTCTCGCCTAGGACAGGGGGACACGAGCAGTACTTC.

There are many counts of this clonotype. This sequence joins TRBV6-2 or TRBV6-3 and TRBJ2-7, with 7 bases that match TRBD1. This CDR3 is 15 amino acids long. Germline CDR1 reads MNHEY; CDR2 reads SVGEGT. V dropped 0 bases and J dropped 3; count of bases not matched to a gene: 5. This CDR3 is CASSYSPGQSYEQYF. CDR3 nucleotide sequence: TGTGCCAGCAGTTACTCACCGGGACAGAGCTACGAGCAGTACTTC.

The chain combines TRBV7-8 with TRBJ2-2; 9 bases align to TRBD2. V was clipped by 5 bases and J by 2 bases; unmatched bases: 6. This CDR3 spans 16 amino acids. Germline-derived CDR1 and CDR2 are SGHVS and FQNEAQ. DNA of the CDR3: TGTGCCAGCAGCCTTCCTAGCGGGACCAACACCGGGGAGCTGTTTTTT. Amino acid sequence: CASSLPSGTNTGELFF.

This clonotype has just a few counts. The chain employs TRBV5-4 and TRBJ2-3; unclear D gene. The germline V gene has CDR1 SGHNT and CDR2 YYREEE (reference sequence). The CDR3 runs to 13 residues. This CDR3 reads CASRALLTDTQYF. The CDR3 DNA reads as TGTGCGAGTCGGGCGCTGTTGACAGATACGCAGTATTTT. Filled out from reference TRBV5-4 and TRBJ2-3, the complete variable domain reads ETGVTQSPTHLIKTRGQQVTLRCSSQSGHNTVSWYQQALGQGPQFIFQYYREEENGRGNFPPRFSGLQFPNYSSELNVNALELDDSALYLCASRALLTDTQYFGPGTRLTVL.

This clonotype appeared a few times. The J gene is TRBJ2-3, the V gene TRBV30; D may be TRBD1 (5 bases). CDR1 GTSNPN and CDR2 SVGIG come from the germline V gene (reference sequence). With 7 bases removed from V and 3 bases from J, the gap between germline ends came to 14 bases. This CDR3 contains 13 residues. In DNA, the CDR3 is TGTGCCTCGGATCAGGGAAGGACAGATACGCAGTATTTT. It yields the protein CASDQGRTDTQYF.

This rearrangement joins TRBV11-1 to TRBJ2-2; tentatively, D is TRBD2 (7 bases). CDR3 size: 18 residues. V shed 4 bases and J shed 6 bases, with 24 bases lying between them. Germline V CDR1 and CDR2: SGHAT, FQDESV (reference sequence). This CDR3 is CASSSRGGIIYYPGELFF. In DNA form, the CDR3 reads TGTGCCAGCAGCTCAAGGGGGGGAATCATATACTATCCCGGGGAGCTGTTTTTT.

This chain uses TRBV7-9 with TRBJ2-5; D unresolved. CDR3 size: 14 residues. Germline V gene lookup returns CDR1 SEHNR and CDR2 FQNEAQ (reference sequence). With 3 bases removed from V and 1 base from J, the gap between germline ends came to 9 bases. In DNA form, the CDR3 reads TGTGCCAGCAGCTTCCCCTTTGCCCAAGAGACCCAGTACTTC. Translation gives CASSFPFAQETQYF.

This clonotype was seen a handful of times. J is TRBJ2-4 and V is TRBV25-1; D may be TRBD2 (6 bases). Germline V lookup: CDR1 MGHDK, CDR2 SYGVNS. The CDR3 length is 11 residues. V lost 7 bases and J 8 bases, leaving 9 bases between the germline ends. The chain's CDR3 is CASTWGDIQYF. In DNA form, the CDR3 reads TGTGCCAGCACATGGGGGGACATTCAGTACTTC.

This clonotype was seen many times. This chain uses TRBV27 with TRBJ2-1; TRBD2 aligns across 11 bases. The trim removed 4 bases at V and 2 bases at J, leaving 1 base unmatched. CDR1 and CDR2 (germline): MNHEY, SMNVEV (reference sequence). The CDR3 runs 15 residues. Here the CDR3 DNA reads TGTGCCAGCAGTTCACTAGCGGGAGCCTACAATGAGCAGTTCTTC. This codes for CASSSLAGAYNEQFF.

This clonotype has more than one count but fewer than ten. The chain couples TRBV12-5 to TRBJ1-2; possibly TRBD1 for D (5 bases). Germline V gene lookup returns CDR1 LGHNT and CDR2 FRNRAP. V dropped 5 bases and J dropped 7 bases, with 20 bases sitting between them. CDR3 size: 15 residues. The CDR3 here is CASGPPRGAASGYTF. The DNA for the CDR3 is TGTGCTAGTGGTCCCCCACGAGGGGCTGCTAGTGGCTACACCTTC.

This clonotype was picked up a small number of times. The chain is built from TRBV11-1 and TRBJ2-3, with TRBD2 matching 15 bases. Trimming at V came to 5 bases and at J to 4 bases, leaving 10 bases not matched to a gene. The CDR3 consists of 18 residues. Germline CDR1 is SGHAT and CDR2 is FQDESV (reference sequence). The CDR3 region is CASSPTGLAGGGADTQYF. The CDR3 DNA sequence: TGTGCCAGCAGCCCAACGGGACTAGCGGGGGGCGGTGCAGATACGCAGTATTTT.

This clonotype was seen ten or more times. The J gene is TRBJ1-2, the V gene TRBV27; tentative D call: TRBD1 (6 bases). Germline CDR1 MNHEY, CDR2 SMNVEV (reference sequence). Trimming removed 9 bases at V and 6 bases at J, with 20 bases between. CDR3 size: 14 residues. CDR3 region: CASKVGGGENGYTF. In nucleotides, the CDR3 is TGTGCCAGTAAGGTCGGGGGCGGGGAAAATGGCTACACCTTC.

This clonotype was recorded many times. J is TRBJ2-5 and V is TRBV7-9, with TRBD1 as a possible D gene (6 bases). CDR3 length: 13 residues. Germline V gene sequence: CDR1 SEHNR, CDR2 FQNEAQ (reference sequence). The V gene lost 5 bases and the J gene lost 2 bases, with 9 bases spanning the gap. The CDR3 is CASSRQAQETQYF. The CDR3 DNA reads TGTGCCAGCAGCCGACAGGCACAAGAGACCCAGTACTTC.

The chain employs TRBV5-5 and TRBJ2-7, with unresolved D. V was trimmed by 1 base and J by 3 bases, leaving 11 bases between them. CDR3 size: 14 residues. CDR1 SGHKS and CDR2 YYEKEE come from the germline V gene (reference sequence). The CDR3 coding sequence is TGTGCCAGCAGCTTGTCCAGCCTAAACTACGAGCAGTACTTC. Protein product: CASSLSSLNYEQYF.

This clonotype has at least ten counts. The J gene is TRBJ2-7, the V gene TRBV29-1; no definite D call. Per the germline V gene, CDR1 is SQVTM and CDR2 is ANQGSEA. The CDR3 loop spans 13 amino acids. V lost 6 bases and J 4 bases, leaving 16 bases between the germline ends. The DNA for the CDR3 is TGCAGCGTGGGCCTTGGTGGAACTTACGAGCAGTACTTC. It translates to CSVGLGGTYEQYF.

The chain is built from TRBV10-3 and TRBJ2-1, with TRBD2 matching 8 bases. This CDR3 is 16 amino acids long. J gave up 0 bases and V 10 bases, and 11 bases lay outside the gene matches. The germline gives CDR1 ENHRY, CDR2 SYGVKD. The CDR3 spells CATGKSGGISYNEQFF. The CDR3 DNA reads as TGTGCCACCGGCAAGAGCGGGGGCATCTCCTACAATGAGCAGTTCTTC.